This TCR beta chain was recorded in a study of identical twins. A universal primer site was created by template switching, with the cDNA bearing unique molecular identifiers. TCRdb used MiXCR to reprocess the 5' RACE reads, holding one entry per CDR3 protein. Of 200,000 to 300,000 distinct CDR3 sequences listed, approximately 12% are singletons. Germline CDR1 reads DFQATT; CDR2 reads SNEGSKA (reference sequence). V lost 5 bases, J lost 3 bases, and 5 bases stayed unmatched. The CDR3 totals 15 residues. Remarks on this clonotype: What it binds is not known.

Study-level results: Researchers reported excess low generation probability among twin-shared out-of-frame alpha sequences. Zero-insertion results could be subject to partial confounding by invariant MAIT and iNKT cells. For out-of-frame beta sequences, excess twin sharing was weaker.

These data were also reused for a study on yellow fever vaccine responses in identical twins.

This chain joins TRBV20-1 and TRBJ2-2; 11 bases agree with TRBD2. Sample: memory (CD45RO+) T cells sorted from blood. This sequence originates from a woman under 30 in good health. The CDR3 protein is CSAEQLAGDTGELFF. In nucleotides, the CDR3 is TGCAGTGCTGAGCAACTAGCGGGAGACACCGGGGAGCTGTTTTTT.